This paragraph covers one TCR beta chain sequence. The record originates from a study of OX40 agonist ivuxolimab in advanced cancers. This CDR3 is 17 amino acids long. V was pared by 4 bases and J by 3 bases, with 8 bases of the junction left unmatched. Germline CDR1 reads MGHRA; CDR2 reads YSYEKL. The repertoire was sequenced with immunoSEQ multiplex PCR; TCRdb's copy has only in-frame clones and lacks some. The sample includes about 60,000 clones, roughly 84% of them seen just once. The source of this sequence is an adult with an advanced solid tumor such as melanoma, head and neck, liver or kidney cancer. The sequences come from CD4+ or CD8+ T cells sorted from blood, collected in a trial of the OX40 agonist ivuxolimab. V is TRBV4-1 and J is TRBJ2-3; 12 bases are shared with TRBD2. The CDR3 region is CASSPWTSGAATDTQYF. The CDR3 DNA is TGCGCCAGCAGCCCTTGGACTAGCGGGGCCGCGACAGATACGCAGTATTTT.